The present TCR beta chain was sequenced within a study of breast tumors, draining lymph nodes, adjacent tissues. The sample holds many counts of this clonotype. Its antigen is unidentified. Germline V gene sequence: CDR1 SNHLY, CDR2 FYNNEI. With V trimmed by 5 bases and J by 0 bases, 8 bases remained unmatched. The CDR3 is made up of 16 amino acids. Via MiXCR, TCRdb re-called the multiplex PCR reads, giving one row per CDR3 protein. The sample has under 300,000 distinct CDR3 sequences; around 35% are singletons. Samples came from axillary lymph nodes draining the breast cancer. Regarding the study as a whole: The lymph node origin of tumor T cells was framed as consistent with a hypothesis, not demonstrated. Compared with lymph nodes, tumors were less diverse; compared with nontumor tissue, more.

The material sequenced was axillary lymph node tissue. The receptor comes from a female donor with breast cancer. Some clones in this sample may be carry-over from other donors' samples. The gene calls are TRBV2 and TRBJ2-3; TRBD2 aligns across 7 bases. The CDR3 DNA follows: TGTGCCAGCAGTAATCCGGGACTACTTAGCACAGATACGCAGTATTTT. This gives the protein CASSNPGLLSTDTQYF. The full variable domain, completed using reference TRBV2 and TRBJ2-3, is EPEVTQTPSHQVTQMGQEVILRCVPISNHLYFYWYRQILGQKVEFLVSFYNNEISEKSEIFDDQFSVERPDGSNFTLKIRSTKLEDSAMYFCASSNPGLLSTDTQYFGPGTRLTVL.